The source of this TCR beta chain is a study of T cells after yellow fever vaccination. Overall study findings and caveats: Researchers cautioned that FACS-sorted repertoires could harbor abundant clonotypes contaminating from the bulk population.

This clonotype was recorded at least ten times. Template switching with 5'RACE generated the TCR cDNA and added a universal primer site and UMIs. MiXCR was run by TCRdb on the 5' RACE reads, yielding one entry per CDR3 protein. The sample includes under 40,000 distinct CDR3 sequences, 6% to 8.5% of them seen just once. Germline V gives CDR1 SGHTA, CDR2 FQGNSA. The CDR3 sequence is 13 residues long. V dropped 2 bases and J dropped 7; count of bases not matched to a gene: 2. The TCR sequence derives from a man between 18 and 35 years old who received the YFV17D yellow fever vaccine. The chain links TRBV7-2 to TRBJ1-5; 7 bases are a match to TRBD1. Sequencing used PBMCs, either bulk or a sorted T-cell subset (CD4+, CD8+, memory, or dextramer-sorted; not recorded which), obtained on the day of the first yellow fever vaccination. The CDR3: CASSLTGEQPQHF. DNA for the CDR3: TGTGCCAGCAGCTTAACAGGGGAACAGCCCCAGCATTTT. Full variable domain (outside the CDR3, taken from reference TRBV7-2 and TRBJ1-5): GAGVSQSPSNKVTEKGKDVELRCDPISGHTALYWYRQSLGQGLEFLIYFQGNSAPDKSGLPSDRFSAERTGGSVSTLTIQRTQQEDSAVYLCASSLTGEQPQHFGDGTRLSIL.